This T cell receptor (beta chain) was sequenced during a study of blood T cells in healthy people across ages. A J-beta primer mix and a sample-barcoded 5' primer were used in a second PCR of about 7 to 12 cycles. TCRdb called the 5' RACE reads again in MiXCR, with one record for every CDR3 protein. In the table there are 1,500,000 or so distinct CDR3 sequences, 35% to 45% of which are singletons. After removal of 6 bases from V and 9 bases from J, the junction contained 2 bases not matched to a gene. The CDR3 consists of 10 residues. Per germline, CDR1 SQVTM and CDR2 ANQGSEA. V and J are TRBV29-1 and TRBJ2-1; TRBD1 aligns across 7 bases. The clonotype comes from a woman under 30 in good health. The specimen was blood. CDR3 protein: CSVTGTEQFF. The CDR3 DNA sequence: TGCAGCGTGACAGGGACTGAGCAGTTCTTC.